This TCR beta chain was recorded in a study of cytomegalovirus exposure and HLA in healthy donors. A multiplex PCR was run with 60 Vbeta primers and 13 Jbeta primers. Sequenced by immunoSEQ multiplex PCR; TCRdb stores in-frame clones only, minus some. The top ten clones hold 1.6% of a sample with some 130,000 clones, roughly 63% of them seen once. Study outcomes and limitations: In an earlier analysis, in 587 donors, most V segments appeared productive either ~90% or ~30% of the time.

A note on this clone: The antigen is undetermined.

CDR1 and CDR2 from the germline V gene are SGHTA and FQGNSA. This CDR3 is built from 17 residues. The V end was cut by 4 bases, the J end by 8 bases, with 24 bases between. The specimen sequenced was PBMCs. V usage is TRBV7-2 and J usage is TRBJ2-1; D may be TRBD2 (5 bases). This receptor was identified in a man aged 25-45 years in good health and CMV-seropositive. CDR3 nucleotide sequence: TGTGCCAGCAGCTCCTTTCCGACTACCTCAATTTTTTATGAGCAGTTCTTC. Translating gives CASSSFPTTSIFYEQFF.